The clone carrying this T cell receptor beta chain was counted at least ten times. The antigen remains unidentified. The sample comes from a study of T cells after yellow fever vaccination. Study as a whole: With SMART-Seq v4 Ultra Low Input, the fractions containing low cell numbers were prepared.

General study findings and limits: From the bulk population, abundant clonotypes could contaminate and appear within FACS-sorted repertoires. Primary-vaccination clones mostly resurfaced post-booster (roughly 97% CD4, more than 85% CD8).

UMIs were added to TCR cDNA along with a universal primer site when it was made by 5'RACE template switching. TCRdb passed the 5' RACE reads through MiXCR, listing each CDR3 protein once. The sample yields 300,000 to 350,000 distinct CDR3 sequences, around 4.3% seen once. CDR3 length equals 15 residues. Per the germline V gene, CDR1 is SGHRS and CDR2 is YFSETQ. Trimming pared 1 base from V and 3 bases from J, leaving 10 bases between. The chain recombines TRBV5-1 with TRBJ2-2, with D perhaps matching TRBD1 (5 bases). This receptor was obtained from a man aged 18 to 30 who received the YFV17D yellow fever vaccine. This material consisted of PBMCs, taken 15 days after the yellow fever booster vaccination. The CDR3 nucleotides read TGCGCCAGCAGCTTGAAGGGGCGCGACACCGGGGAGCTGTTTTTT. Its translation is CASSLKGRDTGELFF.